This T cell receptor beta chain is from a study of blood T cell repertoires in COVID-19. Background on the study: Spain, Italy and the United States supplied samples that represented acute and convalescent COVID-19. Sources were T cells, B-cell-depleted T cells, or PBMCs; the material itself was cDNA or gDNA.

Study processing details: Reference gene primer amplification gave nucleated cell count estimates. Assay: immunoSEQ multiplex PCR; the TCRdb copy retains only in-frame clones and omits some. From that table come the V and J calls and clone size; the DNA was used to work out D and trimming. The sample shows tens of thousands of clones, approximately 85% of them seen only once. The V and J ends lost 4 bases and 9 bases respectively, with 14 bases between them. Germline CDR1 reads SGHNT; CDR2 reads YYREEE (reference sequence). The CDR3 is made up of 14 amino acids. Sequenced sample: peripheral blood. The sequence derives from a human donor in a cohort sampled during active COVID-19. V and J are TRBV5-4 and TRBJ1-6; no firm D call. CDR3 bases: TGTGCCAGCAGCCCCAGCGGGCTAGGTTCACCCCTCCACTTT. Residues: CASSPSGLGSPLHF.